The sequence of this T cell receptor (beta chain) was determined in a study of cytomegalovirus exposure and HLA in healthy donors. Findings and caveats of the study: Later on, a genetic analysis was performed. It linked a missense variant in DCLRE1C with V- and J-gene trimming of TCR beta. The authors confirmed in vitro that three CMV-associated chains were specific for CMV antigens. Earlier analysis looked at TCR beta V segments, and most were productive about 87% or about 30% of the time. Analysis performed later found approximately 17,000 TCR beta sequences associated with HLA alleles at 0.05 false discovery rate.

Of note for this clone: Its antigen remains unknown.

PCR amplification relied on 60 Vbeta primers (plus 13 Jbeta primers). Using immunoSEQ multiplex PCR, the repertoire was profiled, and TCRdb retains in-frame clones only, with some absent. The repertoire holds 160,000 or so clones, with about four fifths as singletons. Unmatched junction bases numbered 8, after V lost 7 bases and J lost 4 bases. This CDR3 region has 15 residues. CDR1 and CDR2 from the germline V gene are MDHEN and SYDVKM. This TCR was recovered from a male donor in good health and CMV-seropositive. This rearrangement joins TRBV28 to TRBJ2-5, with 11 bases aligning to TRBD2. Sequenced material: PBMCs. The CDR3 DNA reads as TGTGCCAGCACATCCCTAGCGGGAGGAGGAGAGACCCAGTACTTC. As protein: CASTSLAGGGETQYF.